This TCR beta chain is from a study of T cells in Graves' hyperthyroidism and ophthalmopathy. Study-wide context: Peripheral blood was taken when the disease was first diagnosed, before any treatment began.

Diagnoses were made from clinical symptoms, serum measures (thyroxine and TRAb), thyroid ultrasound and orbital computed tomography. The authors took PBMCs from 10 ml fresh peripheral blood. Trimming left V 9 bases short and J 4 bases short, with 18 bases between. The CDR3 covers 14 residues. Germline V CDR1 and CDR2: SNHLY, FYNNEI. The TCR beta CDR3 regions underwent amplification using RNA transcripts as the source. The TCR CDR3 was amplified in a first-round RT-PCR using the HTBI primer set. From the multiplex PCR reads, TCRdb called clonotypes with MiXCR, one entry per CDR3 protein. The data show about 350,000 distinct CDR3 sequences, 15% to 20% seen once. Ten or more counts support this clonotype.

This sequence originates from a middle-aged woman with Graves' ophthalmopathy. This chain links TRBV2 with TRBJ1-2; no clear D gene. The sequenced sample was blood. In nucleotides, the CDR3 is TGTGCCAGTAAACCCAAAGCAGGACTCTATGGCTACACCTTC. Amino acids: CASKPKAGLYGYTF.